This TCR beta chain was captured in a study of T-cell memory formation after mild COVID-19 (dated by TCRdb to about 2021). With regard to the full study: TCR sequence clusters from the two donors were largely donor specific. In two donors, T-cell clones that expanded and contracted after mild COVID-19 were followed by sequencing TCRalpha and TCRbeta repertoires longitudinally. The cohort was made up of two young adult volunteers, one female and one male, who were previously healthy.

Its CDR3 holds 14 amino acids, cysteine through phenylalanine. Only the CDR3 part of the read is kept: 42 bases, read in frame from the first base. Relative to germline, V is 4 bases shorter and J is 1 base shorter, with 12 bases between their ends. Via the germline V gene (reference sequence), CDR1 is DFQATT and CDR2 SNEGSKA. This clonotype was observed a handful of times. It has no known antigen specificity. No base quality information exists; no much larger clone differs at one position. The sequencer was an Illumina NovaSeq 6000. Using 5'RACE with constant-segment primers, TCRalpha and TCRbeta cDNA libraries were constructed, with sample barcodes and unique molecular identifiers added in the process. Trizol reagent was used to extract RNA from every sample. The libraries were amplified in two PCR steps, and the second step added a second sample barcode and Illumina TruSeq adapters. Sequencing of libraries was performed on an Illumina NovaSeq with 2 x 150 bp paired-end reads. As for the original processing: Reads were demultiplexed and collapsed into UMI-guided consensus sequences with migec v1.2.7. Using mixcr v2.1.11, UMI consensuses were aligned to TRA and TRB V and J templates and then assembled into clonotypes. A clonotype was counted as expanded or contracted only if both edgeR and NoisET called the change significant, with noise models trained on biological replicates. edgeR calls used a false discovery rate-adjusted p below 0.01 and a log2 fold-change threshold of 1. As an exploratory analysis of dynamics, PCA with hierarchical clustering was applied to max-normalized trajectories of the 1000 most abundant clonotypes. The CD4 or CD8 phenotype of responding clones was assigned using the separately sequenced CD4+ and CD8+ repertoires. Starting from the raw public reads, TCRdb applied fastp trimming at Q25, assembled clones with MiXCR and retained in-frame beta chains. Every distinct CDR3 protein forms one entry, paired with its most common genes and DNA. These V and J calls derive from TCRdb rather than the authors' analysis. The sample contains approximately 430,000 distinct CDR3 sequences, less than 25% of them found a single time. The ten top clones hold roughly 14% of the sample.

Ficoll-Paque density gradient centrifugation was used to isolate PBMCs. The investigation overall reported the following: Some responding clones were found in pre-infection memory, which suggests that pre-existing cross-reactive memory T cells took part in the SARS-CoV-2 response. Only two mild cases were covered in the study, and larger cohorts including severe cases with pre-infection samples were considered necessary. SARS-CoV-2 specificity was not confirmed for the second-wave clones peaking on day 37. Contracting CD4+ clones were located mainly in the CM and EM memory subsets, whereas CD8+ clones were found to be enriched in EMRA. Balanced CD4/CD8 phenotypes were observed for clones contracting from day 15 to 85, whereas a bias towards CD4+ was observed for a second wave of clones expanding from day 15 to 37.

This sequence originates from an adult woman who had mild COVID-19 (a few samples of this study predate the infection). The sample titles of this study are shuffled in the database, so cell type and time point are left out; the donor was told from shared clones. Rearrangement joined TRBV20-1 to TRBJ2-3, with the D segment identity uncertain. Material: PBMCs or a T cell subset sorted from them (not recorded which). The CDR3 loop reads CSAIQAVRTDTQYF. The sequenced DNA is TGCAGTGCTATCCAGGCGGTGCGCACAGATACGCAGTATTTT.